One and the same sample provided the 19 T cell receptor beta chains below, sequenced in a study of response to subunit inactivated influenza vaccine. TCRdb used MiXCR to reprocess the RT-PCR reads, holding one entry per CDR3 protein. The repertoire consists of roughly 760,000 distinct CDR3 sequences, with around 21% occurring once and the leading ten covering 10%. Sequenced here: PBMCs from blood, sampled 5 to 6 days after vaccination. The receptors stem from a man aged 50-59 years who received an inactivated influenza vaccine.

This clonotype was observed a handful of times. The chain combines TRBV15 with TRBJ2-3, with 11 bases matching TRBD2. In germline, CDR1 is LNHNV, CDR2 YYDKDF (reference sequence). The junction had 17 bases not matched to a gene; V was cut back by 1 base and J by 2 bases. This CDR3 has 21 residues. CDR3 in DNA: TGTGCCACCAGCAGAGGTTTAGTAGCGGGGGGGACCCAATACTACACAGATACGCAGTATTTT. As protein: CATSRGLVAGGTQYYTDTQYF.

This clonotype was seen a few times. The genes are TRBV4-1 and TRBJ1-2; possibly TRBD1 for D (5 bases). Germline values: CDR1 MGHRA, CDR2 YSYEKL. The CDR3 has 15 residues. V was trimmed by 1 base and J by 5 bases, leaving 14 bases between them. CDR3 coding DNA: TGCGCCAGCAGCCAAGGCGGACACCAAGGTTATGGCTACACCTTC. This encodes CASSQGGHQGYGYTF.

This chain joins TRBV20-1 and TRBJ1-1, with a tentative D call TRBD1 (5 bases). V gave up 7 bases and J gave up 2 bases, with 11 bases separating them. The germline V gene has CDR1 DFQATT and CDR2 SNEGSKA (reference sequence). This CDR3 spans 12 amino acids. The CDR3 is CSVRTLNTEAFF. The DNA for the CDR3 is TGCAGTGTAAGGACACTAAACACTGAAGCTTTCTTT.

This clonotype showed up many times. The genes are TRBV10-3 and TRBJ1-1; D is ambiguous. Trimming took off 10 bases at V and 0 bases at J, with 6 bases between the two ends. This CDR3 spans 11 amino acids. CDR1 is ENHRY, CDR2 SYGVKD, per germline. CDR3 coding DNA: TGTGCCACGGGGATGAACACTGAAGCTTTCTTT. As protein: CATGMNTEAFF.

This clonotype was observed a few times. The chain joins TRBV7-9 to TRBJ2-5; TRBD2 agrees at 16 bases. V dropped 5 bases and J dropped 5; count of bases not matched to a gene: 8. This CDR3 region has 17 residues. Germline V gene data show CDR1 as SEHNR and CDR2 as FQNEAQ (reference sequence). The CDR3: CASSAGTSGGADETQYF. The CDR3 DNA reads as TGTGCCAGCAGCGCCGGGACTAGCGGGGGGGCTGATGAGACCCAGTACTTC.

Only a few counts were recorded for this clonotype. This chain uses TRBV15 with TRBJ2-2; D ambiguous. Trimming removed 1 base at V and 4 bases at J, with 13 bases between. Looked up from germline, CDR1 is LNHNV and CDR2 is YYDKDF (reference sequence). The CDR3 totals 16 residues. The CDR3 DNA sequence: TGTGCCACCAGCAGAGTGAACGCTCTGGCCACCGGGGAGCTGTTTTTT. Translating it yields CATSRVNALATGELFF.

This clonotype was picked up a small number of times. The V gene is TRBV20-1, the J gene TRBJ1-1; tentative D call: TRBD1 (6 bases). The CDR3 has 14 amino acids. Germline lookup yields CDR1 DFQATT and CDR2 SNEGSKA (reference sequence). V was clipped by 0 bases and J by 6 bases, with 14 bases between them. The CDR3 nucleotides read TGCAGTGCTAGAGATTCGTCAGGGGATTCTGAAGCTTTCTTT. Translating gives CSARDSSGDSEAFF.

The chain employs TRBV9 and TRBJ1-2; possibly TRBD1 for D (5 bases). The V end was cut by 1 base, the J end by 4 bases, with 11 bases between. This CDR3 is built from 14 residues. Germline-derived CDR1 and CDR2 are SGDLS and YYNGEE. In DNA form, the CDR3 reads TGTGCCAGCAGCGTAACGGCAGGGACCTATGGCTACACCTTC. Amino acids: CASSVTAGTYGYTF.

The rearrangement links TRBV27 to TRBJ2-7; D not certain. CDR1 and CDR2 (germline): MNHEY, SMNVEV (reference sequence). V was cut by 2 bases and J by 2 bases, with 10 bases left in between. This CDR3 region has 14 residues. Here the CDR3 reads CASSLAALTYEQYF. In nucleotides, the CDR3 is TGTGCCAGCAGTTTAGCGGCCCTCACCTACGAGCAGTACTTC.

This clonotype was recorded many times. The chain combines TRBV29-1 with TRBJ2-7, with 8 bases that match TRBD2. CDR1 SQVTM and CDR2 ANQGSEA come from the germline V gene. The CDR3 has 12 residues. CDR3: CKRLARGYEQYF. As DNA, the CDR3 is TGCAAACGACTAGCGAGGGGCTACGAGCAGTACTTC.

This rearrangement joins TRBV7-9 to TRBJ2-7; D unresolved. Germline V gene lookup returns CDR1 SEHNR and CDR2 FQNEAQ (reference sequence). The CDR3 is 12 amino acids. Trimming stripped 5 bases from V and 1 base from J, with 6 bases between. CDR3 DNA: TGTGCCAGCAGCCACGAGTCCTACGAGCAGTACTTC. Translated, it gives CASSHESYEQYF.

This clonotype was detected ten times or more. This sequence joins TRBV5-1 and TRBJ2-5; the match to TRBD2 covers 11 bases. The CDR3 loop spans 16 amino acids. V was pared by 1 base and J by 5 bases, with 7 bases of the junction left unmatched. CDR1 and CDR2 (germline): SGHRS, YFSETQ. CDR3 amino acids: CASSLNLPSGGETQYF. In nucleotides, the CDR3 is TGCGCCAGCAGCTTGAATCTTCCTAGCGGGGGGGAGACCCAGTACTTC.

This clonotype was detected ten times or more. The gene calls are TRBV10-3 and TRBJ2-6; TRBD1 aligns across 9 bases. CDR3 length: 17 amino acids. Trimming removed 4 bases from V and 1 base from J; junction bases left unmatched: 5. Germline V gene lookup returns CDR1 ENHRY and CDR2 SYGVKD. DNA of the CDR3: TGTGCCATCAGTGGGGGACAGGGACCATCTGGGGCCAACGTCCTGACTTTC. Translating gives CAISGGQGPSGANVLTF.

This clonotype was detected only a few times. The V gene is TRBV9, the J gene TRBJ2-7, with 7 nucleotides matching TRBD1. With 3 bases clipped from V and 2 bases from J, the junction kept 8 bases outside the gene matches. The CDR3 has 15 amino acids. The germline V gene has CDR1 SGDLS and CDR2 YYNGEE. The CDR3 coding sequence is TGTGCCAGCAGCGCCTCCGGGACAGACACCTACGAGCAGTACTTC. Encoded protein: CASSASGTDTYEQYF.

The chain employs TRBV7-3 and TRBJ2-7; 8 nucleotides agree with TRBD1. Per the germline V gene, CDR1 is SGHTA and CDR2 is FQGTGA. V dropped 2 bases and J dropped 2; count of bases not matched to a gene: 5. The CDR3 is made up of 15 amino acids. CDR3 in amino acids: CASSLGTGWPYEQYF. As DNA, the CDR3 is TGTGCCAGCAGCTTAGGGACAGGCTGGCCCTACGAGCAGTACTTC.

This clonotype was seen a handful of times. The chain links TRBV12-3 or TRBV12-4 to TRBJ2-2; 11 positions match TRBD2. The CDR3 sequence is 15 residues long. Unmatched junction bases numbered 8, after V lost 7 bases and J lost 7 bases. In DNA form, the CDR3 reads TGTGCCAGCAAGAATAGCGGGAGGGCCGTCGGGGAGCTGTTTTTT. It translates to CASKNSGRAVGELFF.

The chain combines TRBV6-2 or TRBV6-3 with TRBJ2-7; 9 bases map to TRBD2. The V gene end was trimmed by 6 bases and the J gene end by 0 bases; junction bases not matched to a gene: 9. This CDR3 has 16 residues. From germline, CDR1 is MNHEY and CDR2 SVGEGT. In DNA form, the CDR3 reads TGTGCCAGCAGCTTCCGGCGGGGGGGCTACTCCTACGAGCAGTACTTC. Translated, it gives CASSFRRGGYSYEQYF.

The chain links TRBV6-5 to TRBJ1-5, with 9 bases aligning to TRBD1. CDR3 size: 14 residues. V shed 3 bases, J shed 7 bases, and the junction held 4 bases outside the gene matches. The V gene's germline CDR1 is MNHEY and CDR2 SVGAGI. CDR3 in DNA: TGTGCCAGCAGTTATGCGGACAGGGGCCAGCCCCAGCATTTT. Translation gives CASSYADRGQPQHF.

The chain couples TRBV28 to TRBJ2-1; tentatively, D is TRBD1 (7 bases). CDR3 length: 17 residues. CDR1 and CDR2 from the germline V gene are MDHEN and SYDVKM. V shed 6 bases and J shed 0 bases, with 18 bases lying between them. The CDR3 is CASRSSVGGGSYNEQFF. The CDR3 DNA follows: TGTGCCAGCAGGTCTAGCGTAGGGGGCGGCTCCTACAATGAGCAGTTCTTC.